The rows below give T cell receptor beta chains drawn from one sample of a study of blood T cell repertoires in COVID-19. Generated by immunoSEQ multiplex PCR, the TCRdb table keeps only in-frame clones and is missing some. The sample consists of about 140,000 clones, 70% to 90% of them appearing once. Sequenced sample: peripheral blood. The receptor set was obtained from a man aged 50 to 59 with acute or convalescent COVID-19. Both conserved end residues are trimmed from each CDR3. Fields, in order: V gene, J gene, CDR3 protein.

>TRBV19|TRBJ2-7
ASSPWGGRSYEQY
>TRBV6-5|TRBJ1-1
ASSYSALEMNTEAF
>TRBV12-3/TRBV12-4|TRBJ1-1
ASSLLVRGEAF
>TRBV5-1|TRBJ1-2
ASSQGASGYT
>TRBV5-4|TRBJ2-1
ASSLGRVLSYNEQF
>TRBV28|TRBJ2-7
ASSLGADYEQY
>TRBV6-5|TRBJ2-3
ASSLGRAFTDTQY
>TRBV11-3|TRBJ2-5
ASSLGQGNQETQY
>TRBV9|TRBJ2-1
ASSDRIAGDNYNEQF
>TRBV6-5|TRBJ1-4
ASSREPFGELF
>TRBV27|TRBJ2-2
ASSLTGYSVLVGNTGELF
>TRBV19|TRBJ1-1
ASTTLGPPDTEAF
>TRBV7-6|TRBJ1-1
ASSLVGTAQNTEAF
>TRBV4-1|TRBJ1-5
ASSQGGVWDQPQH
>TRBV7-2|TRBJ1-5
ASSKDSGNQPQH
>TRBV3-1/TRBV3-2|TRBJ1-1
ASSQASGSEAF
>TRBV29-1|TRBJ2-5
SVEGWNRVFRETQY
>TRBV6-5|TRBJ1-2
ASSYPGDGYT
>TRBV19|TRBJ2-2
ASTLGGQIRTGELF
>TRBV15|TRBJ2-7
ATSRVGTGREQY
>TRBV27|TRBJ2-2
ASSLNQLRSNTGELF
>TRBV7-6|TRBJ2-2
ASSLFLETGELF
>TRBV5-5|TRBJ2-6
ASSFFGSGKPGANVLT
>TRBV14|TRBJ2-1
ASSLGTSAYNEQF
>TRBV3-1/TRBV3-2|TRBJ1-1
ASSLTTGGTEAF
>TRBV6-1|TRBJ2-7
ASSEPKVGGYEQY
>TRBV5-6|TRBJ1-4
ASSWGTGDSPNEKLF
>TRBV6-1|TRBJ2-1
ASSVRTFSSYNEQF
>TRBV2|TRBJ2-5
AGKIGETQETQY
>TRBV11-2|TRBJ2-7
ASSFSSRAYEQY
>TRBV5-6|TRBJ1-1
ASSLAYSVPNTEAF
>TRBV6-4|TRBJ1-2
ASSPGQGSGYT
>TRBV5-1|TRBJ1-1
ASRKTGMNTEAF
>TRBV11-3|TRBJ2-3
ASSLLADRKTDTQY
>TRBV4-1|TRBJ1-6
ASSRQQGSLNSPLH
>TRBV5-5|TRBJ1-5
ASSLYRVNQPQH
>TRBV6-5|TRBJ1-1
ASGVWAGENTEAF
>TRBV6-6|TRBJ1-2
ASSYNQGDGYT
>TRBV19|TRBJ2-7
ASSIGGFSPYEQY
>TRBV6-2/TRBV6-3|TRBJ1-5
ASSYLGQGSQPQH
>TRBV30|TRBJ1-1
AWRARTGNTEAF
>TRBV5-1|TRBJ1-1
ASSLGQGSAF
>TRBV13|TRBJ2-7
ASSLTGTGSYEQY
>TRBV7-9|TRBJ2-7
ASSLSYEQY
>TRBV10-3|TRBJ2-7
ATSGQTSYEQY
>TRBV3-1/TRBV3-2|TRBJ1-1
ASSQDHPDKAF
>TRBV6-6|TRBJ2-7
ASRNQGTRNSYEQY
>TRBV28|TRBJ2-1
ASSLARTSGNRNEQF